Listed below are T cell receptor beta chains from one sample, sequenced in a study of T cell repertoires in ileal Crohn's disease. Method: immunoSEQ multiplex PCR; TCRdb's copy keeps in-frame clones and lacks some. The sample has thousands of clones; roughly 76% are singletons. The sample comprised ileal tissue. Receptors originate from an adult with Crohn's disease. Both conserved end residues are part of each CDR3. D genes are given only for firm matches. A clone size is listed for some rows: how often the clone was seen (once, few, many), or a class if it is expanded.

>TRBJ2-7|TRBV7-9|-|-
CATTPPNRGEEEQYF
TGTGCCACCACCCCCCCTAACCGAGGGGAGGAGGAGCAGTACTTC
>TRBJ2-3|TRBV5-1|-|TRBD2
CASSFRMASGSTDTQYF
TGCGCCAGCAGCTTCCGGATGGCTAGCGGGAGCACAGATACGCAGTATTTT
>TRBJ2-1|TRBV9|once|-
CASSNLFRQADYNEQFF
TGTGCCAGCAGTAACCTTTTTAGACAGGCGGATTACAATGAGCAGTTCTTC
>TRBJ2-5|TRBV27|-|-
CASSAEWQGNFGQYF
TGTGCCAGCAGCGCAGAGTGGCAGGGGAACTTTGGCCAGTACTTC
>TRBJ2-1|TRBV11-1|few|TRBD2
CASSLASGSGNEQFF
TGTGCCAGCAGCTTAGCTAGCGGGAGTGGGAATGAGCAGTTCTTC
>TRBJ1-1|TRBV19|-|-
CASSSGEDTEAFF
TGTGCCAGTAGTAGTGGGGAGGACACTGAAGCTTTCTTT
>TRBJ2-3|TRBV2|once|-
CASSGVVAGQYF
TGTGCCAGCAGTGGGGTGGTGGCGGGGCAGTATTTT
>TRBJ1-5|TRBV29-1|-|TRBD1
CSVKQGGDGQPQHF
TGCAGCGTCAAACAGGGGGGAGATGGTCAGCCCCAGCATTTT
>TRBJ2-7|TRBV4-1|few|TRBD2
CASSQETSRTYEQYF
TGCGCCAGCAGCCAAGAGACTAGCCGAACCTACGAGCAGTACTTC
>TRBJ2-7|TRBV6-5|-|TRBD2
CASSYEEGLGITEQYF
TGTGCCAGCAGTTACGAAGAGGGACTAGGAATCACCGAGCAGTACTTC
>TRBJ1-1|TRBV7-6|-|TRBD1
CASSLGGQNEAFF
TGTGCCAGCAGCTTAGGGGGACAGAATGAAGCTTTCTTT
>TRBJ2-7|TRBV6-1|-|-
CASSPDRTDTRYF
TGTGCCAGCAGCCCAGATCGGACGGACACTCGGTACTTC
>TRBJ1-5|TRBV7-6|once|-
CASSLAAGTRRNGQPQHF
TGTGCCAGCAGCTTAGCTGCTGGGACAAGGCGCAACGGGCAGCCCCAGCATTTT
>TRBJ2-1|TRBV11-3|-|-
CASSLSSFLGNEQFF
TGTGCCAGCAGCTTAAGTAGTTTTCTAGGCAATGAGCAGTTCTTC
>TRBJ1-1|TRBV6-4|-|TRBD1
CASSPGQGGTEAFF
TGTGCCAGCTCTCCGGGACAGGGGGGAACTGAAGCTTTCTTT
>TRBJ1-1|TRBV5-1|-|-
CASSPGGGYLAEAFF
TGCGCCAGCAGCCCCGGCGGGGGTTACTTGGCTGAAGCTTTCTTT
>TRBJ2-7|TRBV5-8|-|TRBD2
CASRPLGSGSNYEQYF
TGTGCCAGCAGACCCCTCGGGAGCGGGAGTAACTACGAGCAGTACTTC
>TRBJ1-5|TRBV27|-|TRBD1
CASAPTGASNQPQHF
TGTGCCAGCGCCCCCACAGGGGCTAGCAATCAGCCCCAGCATTTT
>TRBJ2-7|TRBV6-5|-|-
CASSYSFGGSYEQYF
TGTGCCAGCAGTTACTCTTTTGGGGGGAGCTACGAGCAGTACTTC
>TRBJ2-5|TRBV6-1|once|-
CASKIARARETQYF
TGTGCCAGCAAGATAGCGCGGGCACGGGAGACCCAGTACTTC
>TRBJ2-5|TRBV15|-|-
CATSRDSGTQYF
TGTGCCACCAGCAGGGATTCAGGGACCCAGTACTTC
>TRBJ2-2|TRBV7-9|once|-
CASSSQGGELFF
TGTGCCAGCAGCTCTCAGGGCGGGGAGCTGTTTTTT
>TRBJ2-5|TRBV9|-|TRBD2
CASSVGTYSGSGETQYF
TGTGCCAGCAGCGTAGGGACTTATAGCGGGAGCGGGGAGACCCAGTACTTC
>TRBJ2-7|TRBV19|few|TRBD2
CASSIQTAGETYEQYF
TGTGCCAGTAGTATTCAGACGGCGGGGGAGACCTACGAGCAGTACTTC
>TRBJ1-4|TRBV19|few|-
CASSNIVGLLGHLENEKLFF
TGTGCCAGTAGTAATATCGTCGGTCTACTCGGACACCTGGAGAATGAAAAACTGTTTTTT
>TRBJ2-5|TRBV11-2|-|-
CASSLEPGWETQYF
TGTGCCAGCAGCTTAGAACCGGGTTGGGAGACCCAGTACTTC
>TRBJ2-7|TRBV19|large|-
CASSSLGTGTLSYEQYF
TGTGCCAGTAGTAGTTTGGGAACCGGGACACTCTCCTACGAGCAGTACTTC
>TRBJ2-4|TRBV5-6|-|TRBD2
CASSFGGVLAKNIQYF
TGTGCCAGCAGCTTCGGGGGGGTCCTAGCCAAAAACATTCAGTACTTC
>TRBJ2-7|TRBV5-1|few|TRBD2
CASSPTSGMTYEQYF
TGCGCCAGCAGCCCGACTAGCGGGATGACCTACGAGCAGTACTTC
>TRBJ2-7|TRBV30|few|TRBD1
CAWSVGTGSYEQYF
TGTGCCTGGAGTGTAGGGACAGGCTCCTACGAGCAGTACTTC
>TRBJ2-4|TRBV7-3|-|TRBD1
CASSLPDRGIQYF
TGTGCCAGCAGCTTACCCGACAGGGGAATTCAGTACTTC
>TRBJ1-6|TRBV7-9|-|-
CASSLTGSYNSPLHF
TGTGCCAGCAGCTTAACGGGCTCCTATAATTCACCCCTCCACTTT
>TRBJ2-5|TRBV19|-|-
CASSIVALQETQYF
TGTGCCAGTAGTATAGTAGCGTTGCAAGAGACCCAGTACTTC
>TRBJ2-7|TRBV27|-|-
CASSRRRDTYEQYF
TGTGCCAGCAGCCGCCGCCGGGACACATACGAGCAGTACTTC
>TRBJ2-7|TRBV6-5|-|-
CASSDGAEQYF
TGTGCCAGCAGTGATGGAGCGGAGCAGTACTTC
>TRBJ2-5|TRBV6-6|-|-
CASSYLETQYF
TGTGCCAGCAGTTATCTGGAGACCCAGTACTTC
>TRBJ1-3|TRBV6-1|-|TRBD1
CASSADRATAGNTIYF
TGTGCCAGCAGTGCCGACAGGGCTACGGCTGGAAACACCATATATTTT
>TRBJ2-7|TRBV18|-|TRBD1
CASSPYSGTAYEQYF
TGTGCCAGCTCACCGTACTCCGGGACAGCATACGAGCAGTACTTC
>TRBJ2-1|TRBV7-2|-|TRBD2
CASSPFAGAEGYNEQFF
TGTGCCAGCAGCCCTTTCGCGGGAGCCGAGGGATACAATGAGCAGTTCTTC
>TRBJ1-5|TRBV21-1|few|-
CASSKQRDREYSNQPQHF
TGTGCCAGCAGCAAACAAAGGGACAGAGAATATAGCAATCAGCCCCAGCATTTT
>TRBJ1-6|TRBV6-6|-|-
CASSYRDANSPLHF
TGTGCCAGCAGTTACCGGGATGCGAATTCACCCCTCCACTTT
>TRBJ1-5|TRBV30|-|-
CAWSASYNQPQHF
TGTGCCTGGAGCGCCAGTTACAATCAGCCCCAGCATTTT
>TRBJ2-3|TRBV30|-|-
CAWRDSRLHTADTQYF
TGTGCCTGGAGGGATTCGAGACTCCACACGGCAGATACGCAGTATTTT
>TRBJ1-1|TRBV29-1|-|-
CSVGGHRNTEAFF
TGCAGCGTTGGTGGCCATCGGAACACTGAAGCTTTCTTT
>TRBJ1-2|TRBV30|-|TRBD1
CAAKGASNYGYTF
TGTGCCGCCAAGGGGGCATCTAACTATGGCTACACCTTC
>TRBJ2-3|TRBV5-1|-|-
CASSVERNTDTQYF
TGCGCCAGCAGCGTGGAGCGGAACACAGATACGCAGTATTTT
>TRBJ2-3|TRBV19|-|TRBD2
CASSMMLAGTDTQYF
TGTGCCAGTAGTATGATGCTAGCGGGCACAGATACGCAGTATTTT
>TRBJ1-5|TRBV7-9|-|TRBD1
CASSVQGIQPQHF
TGTGCCAGCAGCGTACAGGGGATACAGCCCCAGCATTTT
>TRBJ2-3|TRBV6-1|-|TRBD2
CASSEALAGGSDTQYF
TGTGCCAGCAGTGAAGCCCTAGCGGGAGGGTCAGATACGCAGTATTTT
>TRBJ2-1|TRBV10-3|-|-
CAIKNRTVNEQFF
TGTGCCATCAAGAATCGGACTGTAAATGAGCAGTTCTTC
>TRBJ1-1|TRBV18|-|-
CASSAGSSEAFF
TGTGCCAGCTCAGCCGGGAGTTCTGAAGCTTTCTTT
>TRBJ2-7|TRBV18|-|-
CASSPPATRTYEQYF
TGTGCCAGCTCACCACCGGCCACACGTACCTACGAGCAGTACTTC
>TRBJ2-2|TRBV5-1|-|TRBD1
CASSLLGQGNTGELFF
TGCGCCAGCAGCTTGCTGGGACAGGGTAACACCGGGGAGCTGTTTTTT
>TRBJ2-1|TRBV13|-|-
CASSLGGLVQFF
TGTGCCAGCAGCTTAGGGGGGCTAGTGCAGTTCTTC
>TRBJ1-5|TRBV30|few|-
CAWTSQGLGQPQHF
TGTGCCTGGACGTCCCAGGGACTGGGGCAGCCCCAGCATTTT
>TRBJ1-1|TRBV27|-|-
CASSLPGGTEAFF
TGTGCCAGCAGTTTGCCGGGAGGCACTGAAGCTTTCTTT
>TRBJ2-3|TRBV6-5|-|TRBD1
CASSYLGQGGPDTQYF
TGTGCCAGCAGTTACTTGGGACAGGGAGGTCCAGATACGCAGTATTTT
>TRBJ2-3|TRBV2|-|-
CASSALGPPLDTQYF
TGTGCCAGCAGTGCCCTAGGCCCTCCTTTAGATACGCAGTATTTT
>TRBJ1-5|TRBV6-1|few|-
CASSEYINQPQHF
TGTGCCAGCAGTGAGTACATCAATCAGCCCCAGCATTTT